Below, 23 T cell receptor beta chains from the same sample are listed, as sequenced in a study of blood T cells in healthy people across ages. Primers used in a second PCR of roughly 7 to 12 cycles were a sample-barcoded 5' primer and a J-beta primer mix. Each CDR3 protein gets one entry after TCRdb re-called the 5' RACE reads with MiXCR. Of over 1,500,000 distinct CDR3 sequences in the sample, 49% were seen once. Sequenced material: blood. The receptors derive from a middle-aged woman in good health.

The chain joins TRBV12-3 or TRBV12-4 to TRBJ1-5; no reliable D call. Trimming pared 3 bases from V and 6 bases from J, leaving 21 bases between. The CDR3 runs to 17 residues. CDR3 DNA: TGTGCCAGCAGTTTTCAACTGGGGAGGGATGCGGGTCAGCCCCAGCATTTT. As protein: CASSFQLGRDAGQPQHF.

CDR3 sequence reads: CASSSSGGAVDTQYF. The CDR3, as DNA: TGTGCCAGCAGTTCGAGCGGGGGGGCCGTAGATACGCAGTATTTT. The chain recombines TRBV28 with TRBJ2-3; the match to TRBD2 covers 10 bases. The CDR3 spans 15 residues. Germline V gives CDR1 MDHEN, CDR2 SYDVKM. V lost 4 bases to trimming and J lost 5 bases; unmatched junction nucleotides: 6.

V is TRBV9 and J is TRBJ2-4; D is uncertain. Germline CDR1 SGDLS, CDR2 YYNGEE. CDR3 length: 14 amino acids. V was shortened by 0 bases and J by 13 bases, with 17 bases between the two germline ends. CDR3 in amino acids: CASSVDSSYNEQYF. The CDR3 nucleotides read TGTGCCAGCAGCGTAGACAGCTCCTACAATGAGCAGTACTTC.

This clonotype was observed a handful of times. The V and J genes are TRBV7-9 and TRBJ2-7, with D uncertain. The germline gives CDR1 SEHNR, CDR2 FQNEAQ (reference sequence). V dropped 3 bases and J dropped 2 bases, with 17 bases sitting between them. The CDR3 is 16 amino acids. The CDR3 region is CASSLTTRMGTYEQYF. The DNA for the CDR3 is TGTGCCAGCAGCTTGACGACAAGGATGGGGACCTACGAGCAGTACTTC. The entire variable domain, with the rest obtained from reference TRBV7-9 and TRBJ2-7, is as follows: DTGVSQNPRHKITKRGQNVTFRCDPISEHNRLYWYRQTLGQGPEFLTYFQNEAQLEKSRLLSDRFSAERPKGSFSTLEIQRTEQGDSAMYLCASSLTTRMGTYEQYFGPGTRLTVT.

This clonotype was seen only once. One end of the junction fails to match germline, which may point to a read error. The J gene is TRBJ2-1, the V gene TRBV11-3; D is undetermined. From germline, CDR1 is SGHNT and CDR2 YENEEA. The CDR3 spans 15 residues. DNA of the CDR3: TGTGCCTGCAGCTCCCGCACGCGGACCTACAATGAGCAGTTCTTC. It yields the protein CACSSRTRTYNEQFF.

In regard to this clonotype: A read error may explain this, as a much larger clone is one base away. CDR3 nucleotide sequence: TGTGCCAGCGGACGAATACAGGGTTACGAGCAGTACTTC. Its protein is CASGRIQGYEQYF. The gene calls are TRBV28 and TRBJ2-7; possible D gene TRBD1, 6 bases. V gave up 8 bases and J gave up 4 bases, with 15 bases separating them. CDR3 length equals 13 residues. Germline CDR1 MDHEN, CDR2 SYDVKM.

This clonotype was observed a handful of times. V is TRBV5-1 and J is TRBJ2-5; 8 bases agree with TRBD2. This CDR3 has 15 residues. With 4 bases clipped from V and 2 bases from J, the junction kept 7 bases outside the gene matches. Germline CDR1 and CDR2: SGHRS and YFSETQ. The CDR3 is CASSRAGDRQETQYF. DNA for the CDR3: TGCGCCAGCAGCCGAGCGGGGGACCGACAAGAGACCCAGTACTTC.

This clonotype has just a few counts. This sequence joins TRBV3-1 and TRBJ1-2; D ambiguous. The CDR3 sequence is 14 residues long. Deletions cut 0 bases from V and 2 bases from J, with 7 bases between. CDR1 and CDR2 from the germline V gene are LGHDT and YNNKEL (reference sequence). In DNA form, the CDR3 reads TGTGCCAGCAGCCAAGATTGGCGGAACTATGGCTACACCTTC. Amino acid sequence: CASSQDWRNYGYTF.

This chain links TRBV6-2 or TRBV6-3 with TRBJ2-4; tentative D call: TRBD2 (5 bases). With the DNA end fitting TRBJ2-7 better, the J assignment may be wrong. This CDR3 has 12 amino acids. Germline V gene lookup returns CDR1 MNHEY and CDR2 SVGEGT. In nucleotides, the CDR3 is TGTGCCGGCTCAGAGGAGGACTACGAGCAGTACTTC. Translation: CAGSEEDYEQYF.

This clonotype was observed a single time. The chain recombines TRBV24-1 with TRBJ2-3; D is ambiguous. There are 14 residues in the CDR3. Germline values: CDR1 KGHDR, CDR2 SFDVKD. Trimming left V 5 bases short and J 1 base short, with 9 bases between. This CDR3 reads CATSAREGTDTQYF. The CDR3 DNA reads TGTGCCACCAGTGCCCGAGAGGGCACAGATACGCAGTATTTT.

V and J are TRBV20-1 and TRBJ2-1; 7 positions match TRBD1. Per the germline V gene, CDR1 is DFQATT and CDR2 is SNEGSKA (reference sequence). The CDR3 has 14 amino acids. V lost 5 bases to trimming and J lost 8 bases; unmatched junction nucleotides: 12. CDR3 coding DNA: TGCAGTGCTGGGACAGCTGATTTGGGCGATGAGCAGTTCTTC. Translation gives CSAGTADLGDEQFF.

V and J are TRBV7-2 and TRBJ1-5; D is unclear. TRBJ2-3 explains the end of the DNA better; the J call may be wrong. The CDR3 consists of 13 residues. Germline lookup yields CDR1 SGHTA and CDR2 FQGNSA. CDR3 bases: TGTGCCAGCAGCCTCCTCTCGGGTCAGCCCCAGTATTTT. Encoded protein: CASSLLSGQPQYF.

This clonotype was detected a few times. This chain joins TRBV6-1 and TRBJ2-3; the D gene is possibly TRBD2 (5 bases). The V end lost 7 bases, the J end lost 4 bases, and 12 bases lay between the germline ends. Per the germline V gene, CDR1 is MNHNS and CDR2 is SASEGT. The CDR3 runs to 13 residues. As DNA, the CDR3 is TGTGCCAGCATCCCTTATAGCGCAGATACGCAGTATTTT. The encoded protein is CASIPYSADTQYF.

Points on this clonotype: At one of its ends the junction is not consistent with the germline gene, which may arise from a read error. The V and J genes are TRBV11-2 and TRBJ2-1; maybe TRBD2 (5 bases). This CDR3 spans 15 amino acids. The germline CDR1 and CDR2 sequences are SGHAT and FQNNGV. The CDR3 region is CACSLALSAGSEQFF. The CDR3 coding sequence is TGTGCCTGCAGCTTAGCCCTTAGCGCAGGAAGTGAGCAGTTCTTC.

CDR3 residues: CASSLVASGGATDTQYF. CDR3 coding DNA: TGTGCCAGCAGTTTAGTTGCTAGCGGGGGGGCCACAGATACGCAGTATTTT. This chain connects TRBV12-3 or TRBV12-4 to TRBJ2-3; the match to TRBD2 covers 12 bases. J was trimmed by 2 bases and V by 1 base; bases with no gene match: 4. The CDR3 consists of 17 residues.

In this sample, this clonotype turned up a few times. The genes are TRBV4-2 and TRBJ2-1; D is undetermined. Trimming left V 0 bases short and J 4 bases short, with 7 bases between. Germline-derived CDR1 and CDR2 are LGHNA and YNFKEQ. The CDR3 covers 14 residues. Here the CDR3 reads CASSQELIYNEQFF. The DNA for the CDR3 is TGTGCCAGCAGCCAAGAGTTGATTTACAATGAGCAGTTCTTC.

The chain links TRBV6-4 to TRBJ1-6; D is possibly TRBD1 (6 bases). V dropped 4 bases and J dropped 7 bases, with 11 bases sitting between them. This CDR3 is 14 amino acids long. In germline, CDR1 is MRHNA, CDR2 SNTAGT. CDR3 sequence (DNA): TGTGCCAGCAGTGGAACAGGGAAGAATTCACCCCTCCACTTT. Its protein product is CASSGTGKNSPLHF.

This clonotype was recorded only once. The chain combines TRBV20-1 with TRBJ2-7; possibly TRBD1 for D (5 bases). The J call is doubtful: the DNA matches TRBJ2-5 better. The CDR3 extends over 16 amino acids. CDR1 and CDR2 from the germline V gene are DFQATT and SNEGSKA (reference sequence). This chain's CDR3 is CSAREGVWRMGETQYF. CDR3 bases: TGCAGTGCTAGAGAAGGGGTCTGGCGGATGGGAGAGACCCAGTACTTC.

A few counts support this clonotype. CDR3 nucleotides: TGTGCCAGCAGTTTGTTGGCGTTTCAGCCCCAGCATTTT. The encoded protein is CASSLLAFQPQHF. The chain carries TRBV12-3 or TRBV12-4 and TRBJ1-5, with no clear D. CDR3 length equals 13 residues. V lost 3 bases and J lost 6, with 9 bases in between.

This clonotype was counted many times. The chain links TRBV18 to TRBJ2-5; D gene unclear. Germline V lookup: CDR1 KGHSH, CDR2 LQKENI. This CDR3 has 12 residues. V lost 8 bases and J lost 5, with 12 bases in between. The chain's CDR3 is CASSPLGETQYF. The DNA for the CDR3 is TGTGCCAGCAGCCCGCTGGGGGAGACCCAGTACTTC.

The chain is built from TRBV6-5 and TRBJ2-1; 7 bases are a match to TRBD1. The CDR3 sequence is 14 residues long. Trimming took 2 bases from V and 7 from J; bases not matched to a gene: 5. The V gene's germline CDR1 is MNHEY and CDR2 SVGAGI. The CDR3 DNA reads TGTGCCAGCAGTTACACCTACAGGGGAAATGAGCAGTTCTTC. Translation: CASSYTYRGNEQFF.

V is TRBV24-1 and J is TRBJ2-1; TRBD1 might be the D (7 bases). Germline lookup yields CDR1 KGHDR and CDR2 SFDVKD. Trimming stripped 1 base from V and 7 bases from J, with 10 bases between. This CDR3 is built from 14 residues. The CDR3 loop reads CATSDLQGRNEQFF. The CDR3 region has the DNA TGTGCCACCAGTGATTTACAGGGGAGGAATGAGCAGTTCTTC.

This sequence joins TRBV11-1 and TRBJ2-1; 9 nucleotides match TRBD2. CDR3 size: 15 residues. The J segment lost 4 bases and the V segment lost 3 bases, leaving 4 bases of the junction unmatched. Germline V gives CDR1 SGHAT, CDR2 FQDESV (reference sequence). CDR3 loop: CASSFGLATYNEQFF. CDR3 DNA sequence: TGTGCCAGCAGCTTCGGACTAGCGACATACAATGAGCAGTTCTTC. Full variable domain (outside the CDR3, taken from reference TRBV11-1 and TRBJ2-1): EAEVAQSPRYKITEKSQAVAFWCDPISGHATLYWYRQILGQGPELLVQFQDESVVDDSQLPKDRFSAERLKGVDSTLKIQPAELGDSAMYLCASSFGLATYNEQFFGPGTRLTVL.